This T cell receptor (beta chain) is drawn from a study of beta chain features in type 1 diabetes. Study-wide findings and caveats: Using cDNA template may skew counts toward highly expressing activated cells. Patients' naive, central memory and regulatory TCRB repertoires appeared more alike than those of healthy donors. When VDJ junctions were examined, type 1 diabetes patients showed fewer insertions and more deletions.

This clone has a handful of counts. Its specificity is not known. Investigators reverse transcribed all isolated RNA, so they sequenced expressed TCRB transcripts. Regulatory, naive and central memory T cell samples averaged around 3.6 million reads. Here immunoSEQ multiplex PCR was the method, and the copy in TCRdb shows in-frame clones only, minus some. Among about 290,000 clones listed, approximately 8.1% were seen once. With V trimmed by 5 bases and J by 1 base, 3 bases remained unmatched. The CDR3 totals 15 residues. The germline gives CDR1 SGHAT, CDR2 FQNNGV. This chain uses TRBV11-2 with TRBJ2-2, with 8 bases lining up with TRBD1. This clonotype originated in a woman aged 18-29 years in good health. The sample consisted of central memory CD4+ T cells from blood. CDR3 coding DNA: TGTGCCAGCAGCCCAGGGACAGGGAACACCGGGGAGCTGTTTTTT. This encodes CASSPGTGNTGELFF. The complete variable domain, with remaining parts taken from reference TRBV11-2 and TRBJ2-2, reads EAGVAQSPRYKIIEKRQSVAFWCNPISGHATLYWYQQILGQGPKLLIQFQNNGVVDDSQLPKDRFSAERLKGVDSTLKIQPAKLEDSAVYLCASSPGTGNTGELFFGEGSRLTVL.